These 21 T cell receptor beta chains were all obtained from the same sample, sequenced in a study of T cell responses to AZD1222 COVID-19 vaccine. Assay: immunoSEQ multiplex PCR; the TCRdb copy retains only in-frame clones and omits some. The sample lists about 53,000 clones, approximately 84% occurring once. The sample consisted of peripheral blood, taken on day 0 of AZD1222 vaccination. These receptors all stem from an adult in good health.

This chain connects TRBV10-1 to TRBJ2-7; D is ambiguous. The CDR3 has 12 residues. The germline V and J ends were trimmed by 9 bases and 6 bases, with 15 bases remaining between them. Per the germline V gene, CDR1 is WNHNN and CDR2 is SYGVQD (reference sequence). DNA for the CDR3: TGCGCCAGTTGGGCCTTAACGCGCGAGCAGTACTTC. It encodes CASWALTREQYF.

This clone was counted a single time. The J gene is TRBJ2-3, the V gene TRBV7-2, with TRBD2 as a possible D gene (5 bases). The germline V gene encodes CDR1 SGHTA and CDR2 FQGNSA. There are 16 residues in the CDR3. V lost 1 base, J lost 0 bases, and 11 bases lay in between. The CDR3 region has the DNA TGTGCCAGCAGCTTAGTTGGGCGGACTAGCACAGATACGCAGTATTTT. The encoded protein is CASSLVGRTSTDTQYF.

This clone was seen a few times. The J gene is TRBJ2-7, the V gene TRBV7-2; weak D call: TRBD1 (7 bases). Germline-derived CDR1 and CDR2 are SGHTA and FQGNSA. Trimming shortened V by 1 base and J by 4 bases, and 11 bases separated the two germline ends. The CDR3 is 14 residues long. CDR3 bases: TGTGCCAGCAGCTTAGAGGAGGGGGCATACGAGCAGTACTTC. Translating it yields CASSLEEGAYEQYF.

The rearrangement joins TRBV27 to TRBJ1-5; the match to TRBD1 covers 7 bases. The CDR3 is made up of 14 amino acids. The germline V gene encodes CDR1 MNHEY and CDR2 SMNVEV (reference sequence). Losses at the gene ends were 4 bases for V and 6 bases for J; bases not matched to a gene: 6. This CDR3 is CASSSSGGGQPQHF. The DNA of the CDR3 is TGTGCCAGCAGTTCTTCAGGGGGAGGTCAGCCCCAGCATTTT.

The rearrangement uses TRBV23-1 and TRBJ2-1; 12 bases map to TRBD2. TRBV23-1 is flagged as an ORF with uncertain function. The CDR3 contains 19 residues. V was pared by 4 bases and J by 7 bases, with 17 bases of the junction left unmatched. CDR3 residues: CASSPRSSGRADLTNEQFF. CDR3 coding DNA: TGCGCCAGCAGTCCCAGGTCTAGCGGGAGGGCCGACCTTACAAATGAGCAGTTCTTC.

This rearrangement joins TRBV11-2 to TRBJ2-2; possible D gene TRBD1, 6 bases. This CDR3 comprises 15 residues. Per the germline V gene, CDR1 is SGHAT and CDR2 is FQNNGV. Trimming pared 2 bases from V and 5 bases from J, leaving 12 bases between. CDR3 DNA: TGTGCCAGCAGCTTATCACAGGGTGGAACCGGGGAGCTGTTTTTT. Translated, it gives CASSLSQGGTGELFF.

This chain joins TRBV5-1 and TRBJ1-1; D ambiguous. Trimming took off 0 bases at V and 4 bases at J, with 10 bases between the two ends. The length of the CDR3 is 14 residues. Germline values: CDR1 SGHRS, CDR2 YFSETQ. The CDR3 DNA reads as TGCGCCAGCAGCTTGGTGTTTACAGCCACTGAAGCTTTCTTT. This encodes CASSLVFTATEAFF.

The CDR3, as DNA: TGCGCCAGCAGCTTGGGGACCGCTAGCAATCAGCCCCAGCATTTT. Protein sequence: CASSLGTASNQPQHF. The V and J genes are TRBV5-1 and TRBJ1-5; no clear D gene. This CDR3 region has 15 residues. The V gene's germline CDR1 is SGHRS and CDR2 YFSETQ. Trimming left V 0 bases short and J 0 bases short, with 7 bases between. Complete variable domain (other parts from reference TRBV5-1 and TRBJ1-5): KAGVTQTPRYLIKTRGQQVTLSCSPISGHRSVSWYQQTPGQGLQFLFEYFSETQRNKGNFPGRFSGRQFSNSRSEMNVSTLELGDSALYLCASSLGTASNQPQHFGDGTRLSIL.

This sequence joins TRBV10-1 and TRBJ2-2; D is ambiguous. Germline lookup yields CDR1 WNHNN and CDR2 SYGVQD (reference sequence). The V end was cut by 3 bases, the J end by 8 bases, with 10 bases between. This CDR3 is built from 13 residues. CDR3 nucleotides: TGCGCCAGCAGTGAATCGCCACCGGGGGAGCTGTTTTTT. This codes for CASSESPPGELFF.

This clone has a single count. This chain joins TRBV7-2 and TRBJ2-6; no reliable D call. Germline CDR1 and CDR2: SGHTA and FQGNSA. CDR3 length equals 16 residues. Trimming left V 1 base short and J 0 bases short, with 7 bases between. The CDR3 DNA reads TGTGCCAGCAGCTTAGTCCCGAGCTCTGGGGCCAACGTCCTGACTTTC. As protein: CASSLVPSSGANVLTF.

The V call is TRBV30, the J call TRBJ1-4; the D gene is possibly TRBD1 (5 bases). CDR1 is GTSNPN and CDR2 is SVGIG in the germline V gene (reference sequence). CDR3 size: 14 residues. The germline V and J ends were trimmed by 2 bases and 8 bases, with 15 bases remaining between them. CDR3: CAWSRGLGDEKLFF. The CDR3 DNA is TGTGCCTGGAGTAGGGGACTGGGGGACGAAAAACTGTTTTTT.

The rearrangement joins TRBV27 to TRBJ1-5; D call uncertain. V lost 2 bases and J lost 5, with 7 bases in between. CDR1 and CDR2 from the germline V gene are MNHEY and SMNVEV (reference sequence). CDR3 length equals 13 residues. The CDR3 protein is CASSLRRHQPQHF. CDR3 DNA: TGTGCCAGCAGTTTACGCAGACATCAGCCCCAGCATTTT.

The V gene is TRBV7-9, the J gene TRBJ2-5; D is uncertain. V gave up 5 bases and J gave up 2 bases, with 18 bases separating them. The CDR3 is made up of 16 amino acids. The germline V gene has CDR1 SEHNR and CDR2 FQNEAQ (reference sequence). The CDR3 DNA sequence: TGTGCCAGCAGCCCGAAGACGGCATCCAATCAAGAGACCCAGTACTTC. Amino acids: CASSPKTASNQETQYF.

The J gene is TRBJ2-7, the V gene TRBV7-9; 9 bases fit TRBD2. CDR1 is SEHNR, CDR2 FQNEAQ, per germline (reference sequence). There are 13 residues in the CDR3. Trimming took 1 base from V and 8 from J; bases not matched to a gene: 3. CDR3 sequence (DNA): TGTGCCAGCAGCTTAGGGGGACTAGCACAGCAGTACTTC. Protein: CASSLGGLAQQYF. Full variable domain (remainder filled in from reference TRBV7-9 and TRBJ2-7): DTGVSQNPRHKITKRGQNVTFRCDPISEHNRLYWYRQTLGQGPEFLTYFQNEAQLEKSRLLSDRFSAERPKGSFSTLEIQRTEQGDSAMYLCASSLGGLAQQYFGPGTRLTVT.

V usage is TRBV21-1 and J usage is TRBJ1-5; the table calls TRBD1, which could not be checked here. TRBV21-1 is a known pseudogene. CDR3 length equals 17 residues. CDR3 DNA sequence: TGTGCCATCCTGGTGGACATTGCCCCCTTTCGCAATCAGCCCCAGCATTTT. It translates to CAILVDIAPFRNQPQHF.

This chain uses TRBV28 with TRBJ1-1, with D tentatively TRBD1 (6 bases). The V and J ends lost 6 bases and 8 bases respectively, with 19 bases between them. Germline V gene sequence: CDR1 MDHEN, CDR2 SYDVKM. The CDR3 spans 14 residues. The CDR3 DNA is TGTGCCAGCAGCTCCGGCGGGGGCGTGACAGAAGCTTTCTTT. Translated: CASSSGGGVTEAFF.

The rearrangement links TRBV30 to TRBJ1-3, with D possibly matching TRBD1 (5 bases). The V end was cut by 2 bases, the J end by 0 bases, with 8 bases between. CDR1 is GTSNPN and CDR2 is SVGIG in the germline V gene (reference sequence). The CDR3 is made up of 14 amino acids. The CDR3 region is CAWSLGGSGNTIYF. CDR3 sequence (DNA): TGTGCCTGGAGTCTGGGGGGCTCTGGAAACACCATATATTTT. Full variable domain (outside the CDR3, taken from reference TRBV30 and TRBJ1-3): SQTIHQWPATLVQPVGSPLSLECTVEGTSNPNLYWYRQAAGRGLQLLFYSVGIGQISSEVPQNLSASRPQDRQFILSSKKLLLSDSGFYLCAWSLGGSGNTIYFGEGSWLTVV.

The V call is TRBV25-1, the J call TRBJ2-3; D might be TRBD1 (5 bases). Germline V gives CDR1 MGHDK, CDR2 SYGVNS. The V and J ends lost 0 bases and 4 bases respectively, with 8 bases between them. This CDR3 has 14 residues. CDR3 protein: CASSEYQGSDTQYF. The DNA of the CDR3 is TGTGCCAGCAGTGAATACCAGGGCTCAGATACGCAGTATTTT.

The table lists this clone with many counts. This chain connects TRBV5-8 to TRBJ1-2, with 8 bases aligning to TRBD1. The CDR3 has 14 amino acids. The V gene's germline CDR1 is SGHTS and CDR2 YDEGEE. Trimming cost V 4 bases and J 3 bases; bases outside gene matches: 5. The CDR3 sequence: CASSPGGADYGYTF. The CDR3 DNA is TGTGCCAGCAGCCCAGGGGGCGCGGACTATGGCTACACCTTC.

The CDR3 is CASSHGQANTGELFF. The CDR3 nucleotides are TGTGCCAGTAGTCACGGACAGGCGAACACCGGGGAGCTGTTTTTT. This rearrangement joins TRBV19 to TRBJ2-2; 7 bases fit TRBD1. The J segment lost 0 bases and the V segment lost 5 bases, leaving 3 bases of the junction unmatched. The germline V gene has CDR1 LNHDA and CDR2 SQIVND (reference sequence). This CDR3 is 15 amino acids long.

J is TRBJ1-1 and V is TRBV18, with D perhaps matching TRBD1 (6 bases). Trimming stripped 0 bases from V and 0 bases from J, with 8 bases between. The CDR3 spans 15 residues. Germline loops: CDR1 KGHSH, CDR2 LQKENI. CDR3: CASSPPHRVNTEAFF. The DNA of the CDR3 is TGTGCCAGCTCACCACCGCACAGGGTGAACACTGAAGCTTTCTTT.